This TCR beta chain was sequenced for a study of cytomegalovirus exposure and HLA in healthy donors. Regarding the study as a whole: A subsequent analysis found that TCR clusters from the first cohort also tended to co-occur in the 110 or so validation repertoires, with about 94% of cluster scores above 0. Altogether, about 160 TCR beta chains were recorded as cytomegalovirus-associated.

This table comes from immunoSEQ multiplex PCR, and its TCRdb copy is limited to in-frame clones, with some not included. The sample records 150,000 to 200,000 clones, approximately 90% being singletons. A remark on this clone: Its specificity is not known.

It was the approximately 130-subject validation cohort, separate from the roughly 700-subject first cohort, to which the donors belonged. The clonotype comes from a man aged 18 to 29 in good health and CMV-seronegative. The sample consisted of PBMCs.

The CDR3 sequence is CATYWTGGAFF. CDR3 nucleotides: TGTGCCACCTACTGGACAGGAGGAGCTTTCTTT. The rearrangement joins TRBV6-5 to TRBJ1-1; 7 positions match TRBD1. Trimming took 10 bases from V and 10 from J; bases not matched to a gene: 9. The CDR3 is made up of 11 amino acids. In germline, CDR1 is MNHEY, CDR2 SVGAGI.